These 2 T cell receptor beta chains share one sample of origin, sequenced in a study of OX40 agonist ivuxolimab in advanced cancers. The method was immunoSEQ multiplex PCR; TCRdb's version includes in-frame clones alone and lacks a portion of them. This sample carries 20,000 to 25,000 clones, 80% to 85% of them seen once, and the ten largest clones take around 22%. The starting material was CD4+ or CD8+ T cells sorted from blood, obtained in a trial of the OX40 agonist ivuxolimab. Receptor source: an adult with an advanced solid tumor such as melanoma, head and neck, liver or kidney cancer.

The gene calls are TRBV7-6 and TRBJ2-7, with 13 bases identical to TRBD2. Trimming at V came to 6 bases and at J to 3 bases, leaving 5 bases not matched to a gene. The CDR3 consists of 15 residues. The germline V gene has CDR1 SGHVS and CDR2 FNYEAQ. DNA of the CDR3: TGTGCCAGCAGTTCACTAGCGGGAGGGAACTACGAGCAGTACTTC. Translating gives CASSSLAGGNYEQYF.

The chain uses TRBV19 and TRBJ2-5; 8 bases are shared with TRBD2. Germline-derived CDR1 and CDR2 are LNHDA and SQIVND (reference sequence). This CDR3 is built from 17 residues. The J segment lost 4 bases and the V segment lost 6 bases, leaving 16 bases of the junction unmatched. Here the CDR3 DNA reads TGTGCCAGTAGATCAAGTCCAGGGGCGGGAGGAAGAGAGACCCAGTACTTC. Its translation is CASRSSPGAGGRETQYF.